This record concerns one TCR beta chain sequence. Its antigen is as yet unknown. Looked up from germline, CDR1 is SEHNR and CDR2 is FQNEAQ (reference sequence). The V end lost 5 bases, the J end lost 1 base, and 8 bases lay between the germline ends. This CDR3 comprises 13 residues. A multiplex PCR was run with 60 Vbeta primers and 13 Jbeta primers. Generated by immunoSEQ multiplex PCR, the TCRdb table keeps only in-frame clones and is missing some. Among approximately 200,000 clones, approximately 81% were seen once, and the ten largest hold 0.2% to 0.3%. The data were obtained in a study of cytomegalovirus exposure and HLA in healthy donors. Study overall: Clustering assigned 81% of the roughly 370 genotyped donors to the Caucasian-associated ancestry cluster.

Overall study results and limits: HLA alleles showed associations with 15,000 to 20,000 TCR beta sequences in a later analysis, at a 0.05 false discovery rate.

The chain carries TRBV7-9 and TRBJ1-2; D uncertain. The receptor comes from a boy younger than 18 in good health and CMV-seronegative. Sequenced material: PBMCs. CDR3 DNA sequence: TGTGCCAGCAGCCCGGGTTATAACTATGGCTACACCTTC. This sequence encodes CASSPGYNYGYTF. Filled out from reference TRBV7-9 and TRBJ1-2, the complete variable domain reads DTGVSQNPRHKITKRGQNVTFRCDPISEHNRLYWYRQTLGQGPEFLTYFQNEAQLEKSRLLSDRFSAERPKGSFSTLEIQRTEQGDSAMYLCASSPGYNYGYTFGSGTRLTVV.